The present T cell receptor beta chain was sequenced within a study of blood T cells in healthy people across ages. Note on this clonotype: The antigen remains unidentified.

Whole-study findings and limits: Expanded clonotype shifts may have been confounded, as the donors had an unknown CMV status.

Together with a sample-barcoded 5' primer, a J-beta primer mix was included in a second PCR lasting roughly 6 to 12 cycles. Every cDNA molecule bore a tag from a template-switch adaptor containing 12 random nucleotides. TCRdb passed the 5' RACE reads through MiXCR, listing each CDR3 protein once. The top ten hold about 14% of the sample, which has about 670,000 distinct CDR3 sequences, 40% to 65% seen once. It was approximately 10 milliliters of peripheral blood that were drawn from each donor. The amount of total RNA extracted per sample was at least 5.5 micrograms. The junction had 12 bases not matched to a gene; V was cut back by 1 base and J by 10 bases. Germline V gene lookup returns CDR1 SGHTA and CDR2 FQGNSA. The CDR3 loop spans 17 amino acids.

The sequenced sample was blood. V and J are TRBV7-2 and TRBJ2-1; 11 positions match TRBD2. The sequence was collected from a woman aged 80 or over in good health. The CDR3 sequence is CASSLVWVASGRKEQFF. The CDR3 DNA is TGTGCCAGCAGCTTAGTCTGGGTGGCTAGCGGGAGGAAGGAGCAGTTCTTC.